This section outlines one TCR beta chain sequence together with its context. Its matching antigen is unknown. This entry belongs to a study of T cells in Graves' hyperthyroidism and ophthalmopathy. Findings of the study overall: Ophthalmopathy and stable hyperthyroidism were separated by a 13 V-J model.

Using RNA transcripts as the source, TCR beta CDR3 regions were amplified. Primed by the HTBI set, a first-round RT-PCR was run on the TCR CDR3. TCRdb re-called the multiplex PCR reads through MiXCR, storing one row per CDR3 protein. The sample lists about 350,000 distinct CDR3 sequences, approximately 15% occurring once. The length of the CDR3 is 13 residues. Germline V gene lookup returns CDR1 ENHRY and CDR2 SYGVKD. The germline V and J ends were trimmed by 11 bases and 4 bases, with 17 bases remaining between them. Each patient was aged 18 to 65 and had newly diagnosed hyperthyroidism of under 2 months' duration. Exclusion of patients followed from uncontrolled infection, other autoimmune disease, pregnancy or lactation. Using around 10 ml of fresh peripheral blood, PBMCs were prepared.

The V gene is TRBV10-3, the J gene TRBJ2-5; no clear D gene. The sequence was collected from a woman in her 30s with Graves' hyperthyroidism. Material: blood. CDR3 sequence: CASQINFRETQYF. As DNA, the CDR3 is TGTGCCTCACAAATAAACTTTCGAGAGACCCAGTACTTC.